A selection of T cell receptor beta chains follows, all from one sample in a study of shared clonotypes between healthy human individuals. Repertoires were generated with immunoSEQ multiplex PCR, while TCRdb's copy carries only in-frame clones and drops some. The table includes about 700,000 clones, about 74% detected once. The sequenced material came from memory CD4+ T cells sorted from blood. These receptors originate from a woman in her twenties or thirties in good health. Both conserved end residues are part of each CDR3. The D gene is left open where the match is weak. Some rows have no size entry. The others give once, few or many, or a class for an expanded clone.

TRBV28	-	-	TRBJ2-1	TGTGCCAGCAGCCAAAAACTAAAGAGCAATGAGCAGTTCTTC	CASSQKLKSNEQFF
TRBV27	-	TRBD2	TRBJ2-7	TGTGCCAGCAGATCCTTAGCGGGAGTCTTTCTCGAGCAGTACTTC	CASRSLAGVFLEQYF
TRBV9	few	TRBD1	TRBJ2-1	TGTGCCAGCAGCGGGGACAGGGGCCCTTACAATGAGCAGTTCTTC	CASSGDRGPYNEQFF
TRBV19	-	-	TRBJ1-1	TGTGCCAGTGAGAGATCAATGAACACTGAAGCTTTCTTT	CASERSMNTEAFF
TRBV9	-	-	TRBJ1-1	TGTGCCAGCAGCCCCGCGGGAGCGGTGAACACTGAAGCTTTCTTT	CASSPAGAVNTEAFF
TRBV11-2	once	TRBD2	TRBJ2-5	TGTGCCAGCAGCTTAGGAGAGGGACTAGCGGGAGAGACCCAGTACTTC	CASSLGEGLAGETQYF
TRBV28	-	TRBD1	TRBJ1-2	TGTGCCAGCATGATTCAGGGGGCGCGGGACTATGGCTACACCTTC	CASMIQGARDYGYTF
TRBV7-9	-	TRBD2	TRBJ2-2	TGTGCCAGCACACTGCCCGGGACTAGCGAAACCGGGGAGCTGTTTTTT	CASTLPGTSETGELFF
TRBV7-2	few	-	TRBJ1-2	TGTGCCAGCAGCTACGGACCGGACTATGGCTACACCTTC	CASSYGPDYGYTF
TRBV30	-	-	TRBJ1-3	TGTGCCTGGAGTGTAGCTGGTCGGACGGGAAACACCATATATTTT	CAWSVAGRTGNTIYF
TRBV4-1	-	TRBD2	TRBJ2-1	TGCGCCAGCAGCCAAGGCGGGAGTCTCACTGAGCAGTTCTTC	CASSQGGSLTEQFF
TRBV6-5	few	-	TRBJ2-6	TGTGCCAGCAGTTCGGAGGCGAGAGGGGCCAACGTCCTGACTTTC	CASSSEARGANVLTF
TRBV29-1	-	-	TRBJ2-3	TGCAGCGTAGACAGTTCGACAGATACGCAGTATTTT	CSVDSSTDTQYF
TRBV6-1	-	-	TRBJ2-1	TGTGCCAGCAGTGAATCCGGCAATGAGCAGTTCTTC	CASSESGNEQFF
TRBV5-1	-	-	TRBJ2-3	TGCGCCAGCAGCTTGGCCCGGGACCTTAGCACAGATACGCAGTATTTT	CASSLARDLSTDTQYF
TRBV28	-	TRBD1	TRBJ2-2	TGTGCCAGCAGTAATCCGACAGGGCGGACCGGGGAGCTGTTTTTT	CASSNPTGRTGELFF
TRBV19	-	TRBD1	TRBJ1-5	TGTGCCACCTCGGGACAGTTCAATCAGCCCCAGCATTTT	CATSGQFNQPQHF
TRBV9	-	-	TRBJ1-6	TGTGCCAGCAGCGTCGGGACTCTGGCATCACCCCTCCACTTT	CASSVGTLASPLHF
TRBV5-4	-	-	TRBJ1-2	TGTGCCAGCACCCTCGCAGGGATCGTGGACTATGGCTACACCTTC	CASTLAGIVDYGYTF
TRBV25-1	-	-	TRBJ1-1	TGTGCCAGCAGCCCGGCGAGGGGCCATAACACTGAAGCTTTCTTT	CASSPARGHNTEAFF
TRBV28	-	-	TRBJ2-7	TGTGCCAGCAGCCTCGACGGTTACGAGCAGTACTTC	CASSLDGYEQYF
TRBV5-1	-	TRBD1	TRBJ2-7	TGCGCCAGCCGACGTCCGGGACAGGGATACGAGCAGTACTTC	CASRRPGQGYEQYF
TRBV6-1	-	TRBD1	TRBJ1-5	TGTGCCAGCAGGGTGGACAGGGTTAATCAGCCCCAGCATTTT	CASRVDRVNQPQHF
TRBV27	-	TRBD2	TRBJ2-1	TGTGCCAGCCGGGGGGGGGCGGGAGAGCTCGTCAATGAGCAGTTCTTC	CASRGGAGELVNEQFF
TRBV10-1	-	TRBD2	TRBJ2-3	TGCGCCAGCAGTGAGTCATTAATGCTAGCGGGAAACACAGATACGCAGTATTTT	CASSESLMLAGNTDTQYF
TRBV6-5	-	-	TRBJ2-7	TGTGCCAGCAGTTCCAGGACCCACTACGAGCAGTACTTC	CASSSRTHYEQYF
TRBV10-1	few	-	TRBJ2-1	TGCGCCAGCAGTGCCGGCCCCTACAATGAGCAGTTCTTC	CASSAGPYNEQFF
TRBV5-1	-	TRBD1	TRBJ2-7	TGCGCCAGCAGCTTTAACACGATCCGGGACAGCTACGAGCAGTACTTC	CASSFNTIRDSYEQYF
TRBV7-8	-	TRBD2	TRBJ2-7	TGTGCCAGCAGCTTTAGACCCGGACTAGCATCGAAGTACGAGCAGTACTTC	CASSFRPGLASKYEQYF
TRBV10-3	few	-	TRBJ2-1	TGTGCCATCAGTGATTCTTACAGGGTCAATGAGCAGTTCTTC	CAISDSYRVNEQFF
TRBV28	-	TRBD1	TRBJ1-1	TGTGCCAGCAGTTTACCCCCCGCAGGGGGAGCTTCTTTTTTGAACACTGAAGCTTTCTTT	CASSLPPAGGASFLNTEAFF
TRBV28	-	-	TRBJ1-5	TGTGCCAGCAGTTTACGCGGAGCACCACGGGGTCAGCCCCAGCATTTT	CASSLRGAPRGQPQHF
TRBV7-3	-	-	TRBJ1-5	TGTGCCAGCAGCTCGACTCAGGGGATGGGCAATCAGCCCCAGCATTTT	CASSSTQGMGNQPQHF
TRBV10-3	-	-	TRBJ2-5	TGTGCCATCAGTGAGTCAGCGTCTCGGAAACAGACCCAGTACTTC	CAISESASRKQTQYF
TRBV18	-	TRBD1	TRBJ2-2	TGTGCCAGCTCACGGACAGGGGACCTCTCAAACACCGGGGAGCTGTTTTTT	CASSRTGDLSNTGELFF
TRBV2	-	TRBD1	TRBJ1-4	TGTGCCAGCAGAGCGGACAGGCGTGAAAAACTGTTTTTT	CASRADRREKLFF
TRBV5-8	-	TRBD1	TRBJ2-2	TGTGCCAGCAGCTTCAAAGACAGGGGGCGGACCGGGGAGCTGTTTTTT	CASSFKDRGRTGELFF
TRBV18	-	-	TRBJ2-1	TGTGCCAGCTCACCCTCTGAGGGCCCATACAATGAGCAGTTCTTC	CASSPSEGPYNEQFF
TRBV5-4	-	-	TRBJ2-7	TGTGCCAGCAGCTTGGGACACGAGTCCTACGAGCAGTACTTC	CASSLGHESYEQYF
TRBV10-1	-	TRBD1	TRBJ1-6	TGCGCCAGCAGTACCGGACAGGGCGAATCACCCCTCCACTTT	CASSTGQGESPLHF
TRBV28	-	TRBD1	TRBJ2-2	TGTGCCAGCCACTCCGGGACAGCATTTTCCGGGGAGCTGTTTTTT	CASHSGTAFSGELFF